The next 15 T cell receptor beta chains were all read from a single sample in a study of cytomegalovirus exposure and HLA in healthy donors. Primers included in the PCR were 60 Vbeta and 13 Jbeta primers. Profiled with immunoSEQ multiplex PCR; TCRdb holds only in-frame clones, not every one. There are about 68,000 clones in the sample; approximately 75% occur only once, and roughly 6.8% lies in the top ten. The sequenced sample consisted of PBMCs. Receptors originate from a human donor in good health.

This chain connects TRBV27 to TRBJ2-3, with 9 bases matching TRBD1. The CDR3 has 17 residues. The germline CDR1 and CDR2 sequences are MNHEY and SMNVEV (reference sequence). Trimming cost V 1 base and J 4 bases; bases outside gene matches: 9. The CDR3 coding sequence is TGTGCCAGCAGTTTATTCAGGGGACAGGGTTTAGCAGATACGCAGTATTTT. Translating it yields CASSLFRGQGLADTQYF.

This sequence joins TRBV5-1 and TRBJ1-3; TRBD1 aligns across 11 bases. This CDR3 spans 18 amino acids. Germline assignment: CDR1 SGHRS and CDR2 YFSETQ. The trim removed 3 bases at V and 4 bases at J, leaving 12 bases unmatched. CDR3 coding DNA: TGCGCCAGCAGCTGGGACAGGGGGTACCGGGCGTTGGGAAACACCATATATTTT. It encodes CASSWDRGYRALGNTIYF.

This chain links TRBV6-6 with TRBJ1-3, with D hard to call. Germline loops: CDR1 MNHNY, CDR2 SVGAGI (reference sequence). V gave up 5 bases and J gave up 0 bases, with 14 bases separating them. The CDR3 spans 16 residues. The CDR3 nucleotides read TGTGCCAGCAGTGCGCAATCCTCGAGCTCTGGAAACACCATATATTTT. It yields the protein CASSAQSSSSGNTIYF.

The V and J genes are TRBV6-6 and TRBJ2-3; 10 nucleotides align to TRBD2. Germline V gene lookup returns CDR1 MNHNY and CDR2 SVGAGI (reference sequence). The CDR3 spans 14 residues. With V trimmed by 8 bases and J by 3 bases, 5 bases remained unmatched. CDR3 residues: CASYERGGTDTQYF. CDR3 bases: TGTGCCAGCTATGAGCGGGGGGGGACAGATACGCAGTATTTT.

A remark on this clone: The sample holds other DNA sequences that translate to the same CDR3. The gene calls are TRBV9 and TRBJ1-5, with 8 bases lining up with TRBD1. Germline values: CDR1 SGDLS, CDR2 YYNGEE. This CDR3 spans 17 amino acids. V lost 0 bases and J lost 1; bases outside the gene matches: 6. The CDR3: CASSVGTGPGSNQPQHF. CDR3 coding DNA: TGTGCCAGCAGCGTAGGGACAGGGCCAGGGAGCAATCAGCCCCAGCATTTT. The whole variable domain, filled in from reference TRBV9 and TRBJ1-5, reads DSGVTQTPKHLITATGQRVTLRCSPRSGDLSVYWYQQSLDQGLQFLIQYYNGEERAKGNILERFSAQQFPDLHSELNLSSLELGDSALYFCASSVGTGPGSNQPQHFGDGTRLSIL.

The CDR3 DNA reads TGTGCCATCAGTGGAAAAAGCGGGGGGGCCGGGGATACGCAGTATTTT. The encoded protein is CAISGKSGGAGDTQYF. The gene calls are TRBV10-3 and TRBJ2-3, with 10 bases that match TRBD2. The CDR3 runs to 16 residues. Germline trimming cut 4 bases from V and 6 bases from J; bases unmatched to any gene: 10. From germline, CDR1 is ENHRY and CDR2 SYGVKD.

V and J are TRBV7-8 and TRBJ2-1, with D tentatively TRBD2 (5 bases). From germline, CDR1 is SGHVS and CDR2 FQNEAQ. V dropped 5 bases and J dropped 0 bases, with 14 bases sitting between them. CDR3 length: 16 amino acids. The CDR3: CASSPRTQSSYNEQFF. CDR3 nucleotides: TGTGCCAGCAGCCCGAGGACTCAGAGCTCCTACAATGAGCAGTTCTTC. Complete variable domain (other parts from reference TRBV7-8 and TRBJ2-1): GAGVSQSPRYKVAKRGQDVALRCDPISGHVSLFWYQQALGQGPEFLTYFQNEAQLDKSGLPSDRFFAERPEGSVSTLKIQRTQQEDSAVYLCASSPRTQSSYNEQFFGPGTRLTVL.

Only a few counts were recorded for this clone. CDR3 residues: CASNKHRETSTDTQYF. The CDR3 coding sequence is TGCGCCAGCAATAAACACAGGGAAACTAGCACAGATACGCAGTATTTT. This chain uses TRBV5-1 with TRBJ2-3; D possibly corresponds to TRBD1 (6 bases). The V end lost 6 bases, the J end lost 0 bases, and 17 bases lay between the germline ends. Germline V gene lookup returns CDR1 SGHRS and CDR2 YFSETQ. The CDR3 runs 16 residues. Using reference TRBV5-1 and TRBJ2-3 for the parts outside the CDR3, the full variable domain is KAGVTQTPRYLIKTRGQQVTLSCSPISGHRSVSWYQQTPGQGLQFLFEYFSETQRNKGNFPGRFSGRQFSNSRSEMNVSTLELGDSALYLCASNKHRETSTDTQYFGPGTRLTVL.

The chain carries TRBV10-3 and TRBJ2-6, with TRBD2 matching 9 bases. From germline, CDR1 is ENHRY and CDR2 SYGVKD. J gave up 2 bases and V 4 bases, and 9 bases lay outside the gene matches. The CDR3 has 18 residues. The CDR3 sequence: CAISGVVSSGAGANVLTF. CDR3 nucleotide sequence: TGTGCCATCAGTGGGGTGGTGTCTAGCGGGGCTGGGGCCAACGTCCTGACTTTC.

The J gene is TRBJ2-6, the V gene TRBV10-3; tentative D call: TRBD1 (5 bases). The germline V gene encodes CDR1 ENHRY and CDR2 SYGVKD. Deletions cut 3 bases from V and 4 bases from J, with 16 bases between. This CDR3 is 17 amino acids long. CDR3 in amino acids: CAISEQVNLRGANVLTF. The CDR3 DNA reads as TGTGCCATCAGTGAACAGGTGAATTTGAGGGGGGCCAACGTCCTGACTTTC.

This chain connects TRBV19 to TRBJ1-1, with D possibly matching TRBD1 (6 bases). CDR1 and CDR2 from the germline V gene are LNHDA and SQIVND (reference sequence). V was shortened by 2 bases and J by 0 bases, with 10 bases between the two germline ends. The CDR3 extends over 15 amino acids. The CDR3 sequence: CASSIRTGLNTEAFF. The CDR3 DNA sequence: TGTGCCAGTAGTATACGAACAGGGCTGAACACTGAAGCTTTCTTT.

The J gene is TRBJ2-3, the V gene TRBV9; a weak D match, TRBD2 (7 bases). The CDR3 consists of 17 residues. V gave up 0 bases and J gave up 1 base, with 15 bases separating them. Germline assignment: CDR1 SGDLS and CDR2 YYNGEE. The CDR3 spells CASSVAPGGGRTDTQYF. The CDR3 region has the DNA TGTGCCAGCAGCGTAGCCCCTGGGGGGGGGCGCACAGATACGCAGTATTTT.

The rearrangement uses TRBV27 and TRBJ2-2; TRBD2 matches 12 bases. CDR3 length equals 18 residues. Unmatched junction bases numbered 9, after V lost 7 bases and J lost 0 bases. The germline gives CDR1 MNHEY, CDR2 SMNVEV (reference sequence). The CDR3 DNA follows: TGTGCCAGCAACTCTAGCGGGGGGGATGCCGCGAACACCGGGGAGCTGTTTTTT. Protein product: CASNSSGGDAANTGELFF.

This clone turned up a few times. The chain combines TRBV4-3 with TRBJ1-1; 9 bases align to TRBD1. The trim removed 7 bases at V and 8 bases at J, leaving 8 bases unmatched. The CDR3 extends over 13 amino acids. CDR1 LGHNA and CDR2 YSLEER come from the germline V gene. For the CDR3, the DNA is TGCGCCAGCATGGGACAGGGCGTAGGCGAAGCTTTCTTT. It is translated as CASMGQGVGEAFF.

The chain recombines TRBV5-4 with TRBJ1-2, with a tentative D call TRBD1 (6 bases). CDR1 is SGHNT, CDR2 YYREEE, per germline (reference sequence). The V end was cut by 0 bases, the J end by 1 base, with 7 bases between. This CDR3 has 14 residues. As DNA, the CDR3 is TGTGCCAGCAGCTTGGAACAGGGTAACTATGGCTACACCTTC. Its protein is CASSLEQGNYGYTF.